Following are 28 T cell receptor beta chains from one sample sequenced in a study of T cell clonality in common variable immunodeficiency. This table comes from immunoSEQ multiplex PCR, and its TCRdb copy is limited to in-frame clones, with some not included. The sample includes about 66,000 clones, none of them occurring once. The specimen sequenced was peripheral blood mononuclear cells. The source is a person between 18 and 75 years old in good health.

This clone has a count of ten or more. With the read ending 3 residues before the CDR3 end, the germline J gene is used to fill in that end. The rearrangement joins TRBV20-1 to TRBJ2-7; no firm D call. Trimming stripped 6 bases from V and 3 bases from J, with 12 bases between. This CDR3 has 12 amino acids. The V gene's germline CDR1 is DFQATT and CDR2 SNEGSKA (reference sequence). The CDR3 spells CSAAPSGYEQYF. CDR3 DNA, as far as it was read: TGCAGTGCCGCCCCTTCAGGCTACGAG.

This clone has a count of ten or more. The CDR3 end is not reached by the read, which stops 3 residues before it; the germline J gene fills it in. This chain links TRBV5-1 with TRBJ2-2, with D possibly being TRBD1 (6 bases). This CDR3 has 14 amino acids. The V gene's germline CDR1 is SGHRS and CDR2 YFSETQ. Trimming left V 3 bases short and J 4 bases short, with 10 bases between. The CDR3 loop is CASSSGQFTGELFF. Incomplete CDR3 DNA: TGCGCCAGCAGCTCCGGACAGTTCACCGGGGAG.

This clone was detected ten times or more. The read gets to within 3 residues of the CDR3 end, and the germline J gene fills in the rest. The V call is TRBV28, the J call TRBJ2-7; D ambiguous. Deletions cut 4 bases from V and 4 bases from J, with 11 bases between. The CDR3 loop spans 13 amino acids. Germline V gene sequence: CDR1 MDHEN, CDR2 SYDVKM. CDR3 DNA, as far as it was read: TGTGCCAGCAGTTCCCCCTCGGTATACGAG. Amino acids: CASSSPSVYE. The whole CDR3 protein is CASSSPSVYEQYF.

The table lists this clone with many counts. Incomplete CDR3 DNA: TGTGCCAGTAGTATTGGGACATTTGGC. This translates into CASSIGTFG. The entire CDR3 is CASSIGTFGYTF. The chain uses TRBV19 and TRBJ1-2; D may be TRBD1 (6 bases). The sequenced fragment ends 3 residues before the CDR3 boundary, so the rest is inferred from the germline J gene. The V end was cut by 3 bases, the J end by 7 bases, with 9 bases between. The CDR3 runs to 12 residues. Germline loops: CDR1 LNHDA, CDR2 SQIVND (reference sequence).

With respect to this clone: The sequenced fragment ends 3 residues before the CDR3 boundary, so the rest is inferred from the germline J gene. This chain uses TRBV2 with TRBJ2-7; a possible D gene is TRBD1 (5 bases). CDR3 length: 12 amino acids. Germline-derived CDR1 and CDR2 are SNHLY and FYNNEI. Trimming removed 6 bases from V and 4 bases from J, with 10 bases in between. The covered CDR3 bases are TGTGCCAGCAGCCCCAGGGTTTACGAG. Its translation: CASSPRVYE. The full CDR3 protein is CASSPRVYEQYF.

Concerning this clone: The sequence runs out 3 residues before the end of the CDR3; the remainder is reconstructed from the germline J gene. The chain recombines TRBV2 with TRBJ1-4, with D possibly TRBD1 on 5 matching bases. Trimming stripped 7 bases from V and 8 bases from J, with 11 bases between. The CDR3 has 12 amino acids. Germline values: CDR1 SNHLY, CDR2 FYNNEI. The DNA read from the CDR3 is TGTGCCAGCAAGGGGATGGAGGAAAAA. Translated: CASKGMEEK. The whole CDR3 protein reads CASKGMEEKLFF.

This clone was counted between two and nine times. The CDR3 end falls 3 residues outside the read, so it is completed with the germline J gene. V is TRBV10-2 and J is TRBJ2-7, with D possibly being TRBD2 (6 bases). Germline-derived CDR1 and CDR2 are WSHSY and SAAADI. Trimming left V 3 bases short and J 2 bases short, with 11 bases between. The CDR3 extends over 14 amino acids. This chain's CDR3 is CASSESGPAYEQYF. CDR3 DNA (partial): TGCGCCAGCAGTGAAAGCGGGCCTGCCTACGAG.

This clone came up many times. Read coverage stops 3 residues before the CDR3 terminus; the germline J gene supplies the remainder. The V and J genes are TRBV7-2 and TRBJ1-5; the D gene is possibly TRBD1 (6 bases). Germline CDR1 is SGHTA and CDR2 is FQGNSA. V was cut by 5 bases and J by 7 bases, with 15 bases left in between. This CDR3 has 14 residues. The covered CDR3 bases are TGTGCCAGCAGCGCAGGGGCGCACCTCCAGCCC. Translating it yields CASSAGAHLQP. The entire CDR3 is CASSAGAHLQPQHF.

This clone was found many times. Coverage ceases 3 residues before the CDR3 finishes, and the germline J gene fills in the end. The chain combines TRBV19 with TRBJ2-7; D is perhaps TRBD1 (6 bases). The length of the CDR3 is 16 residues. Germline CDR1 and CDR2: LNHDA and SQIVND (reference sequence). Trimming removed 2 bases from V and 1 base from J, with 15 bases in between. CDR3 DNA, as far as it was read: TGTGCCAGTAGTATACCGCACTCGGACAGTTCCTACGAG. Amino acids: CASSIPHSDSSYE. In full, the CDR3 is CASSIPHSDSSYEQYF.

This clone was observed at least ten times. The CDR3 is cut off 3 residues early in the read; its end comes from the germline J gene. This chain connects TRBV4-1 to TRBJ2-7; D is unclear. The CDR3 sequence is 16 residues long. Trimming cost V 2 bases and J 0 bases, with 14 bases left between them. From germline, CDR1 is MGHRA and CDR2 YSYEKL. CDR3 bases read: TGCGCCAGCAGCCAATCCGGTGAGAGCCTCTCCTACGAG. As protein: CASSQSGESLSYE. The full-length CDR3 reads as CASSQSGESLSYEQYF.

This clone was seen ten or more times. Its ends do not fully match the called genes, so a read error is possible. The read terminates 3 residues before the CDR3 end, so the remaining end is supplied by the germline J gene. The V and J genes are TRBV4-2 and TRBJ2-5; TRBD2 is a possible D gene (6 bases). CDR3 size: 14 residues. Germline V gene data show CDR1 as LGHNA and CDR2 as YNFKEQ. The covered CDR3 bases are TGCGCCAGCAGCCAATCGATAGCGGAAGAGACC. This gives the protein CASSQSIAEET. The entire CDR3 protein reads CASSQSIAEETQYF.

This clone occurred many times. The CDR3 is cut off 3 residues early in the read; its end comes from the germline J gene. The chain recombines TRBV20-1 with TRBJ1-6, with 7 bases matching TRBD1. The V gene's germline CDR1 is DFQATT and CDR2 SNEGSKA (reference sequence). V lost 5 bases and J lost 8; bases outside the gene matches: 12. This CDR3 comprises 15 residues. Partial CDR3 DNA: TGCAGTGCTGCCGCCGGGACAGTGTGGGATTCACCC. It translates to CSAAAGTVWDSP. The full CDR3 protein is CSAAAGTVWDSPLHF.

This clone appeared many times. Read data end 3 residues before the CDR3 end; the end is taken from the germline J gene. The chain combines TRBV20-1 with TRBJ2-1; TRBD2 matches at 9 bases. After removal of 1 base from V and 5 bases from J, the junction contained 9 bases not matched to a gene. From germline, CDR1 is DFQATT and CDR2 SNEGSKA (reference sequence). This CDR3 is built from 16 residues. The sequenced part of the CDR3 DNA is TGCAGTGCTAGAGTCTTAGCGGGAGTCATCGACAATGAG. As protein: CSARVLAGVIDNE. The whole CDR3 protein is CSARVLAGVIDNEQFF.

This clone was recorded many times. The read is 3 residues too short to cover the CDR3 end, so that end is filled in from the germline J gene. This chain uses TRBV14 with TRBJ2-5, with D perhaps TRBD1 (6 bases). Trimming took off 4 bases at V and 5 bases at J, with 29 bases between the two ends. The CDR3 consists of 19 residues. Germline V gives CDR1 SGHDN, CDR2 FVKESK. Incomplete CDR3 DNA: TGTGCCAGCAGCCCTCGAAACCGGACAACAGGGTCCAGGTGGGAGACC. Its protein product is CASSPRNRTTGSRWET. The whole CDR3 region reads CASSPRNRTTGSRWETQYF.

This clone has ten or more counts. The read is 3 residues too short to cover the CDR3 end, so that end is filled in from the germline J gene. V usage is TRBV4-1 and J usage is TRBJ1-5; 7 nucleotides match TRBD1. Germline CDR1 is MGHRA and CDR2 is YSYEKL. Unmatched junction bases numbered 3, after V lost 2 bases and J lost 2 bases. The CDR3 consists of 15 residues. The covered CDR3 bases are TGCGCCAGCAGCCAAACAGGGGAGGGCAATCAGCCC. This codes for CASSQTGEGNQP. The CDR3 in full is CASSQTGEGNQPQHF.

This clone was recorded many times. The read ends 3 residues shy of where the CDR3 ends; the end is completed using the germline J gene. The chain combines TRBV4-2 with TRBJ2-3, with 15 bases identical to TRBD2. Germline CDR1 and CDR2: LGHNA and YNFKEQ. The CDR3 sequence is 20 residues long. The J segment lost 4 bases and the V segment lost 1 base, leaving 12 bases of the junction unmatched. The covered CDR3 bases are TGTGCCAGCAGCCAAGTCGCCTGGACTAGCGGGAGGGCGGGTCCAGATACG. This gives the protein CASSQVAWTSGRAGPDT. Given in full, the CDR3 is CASSQVAWTSGRAGPDTQYF.

This clone was seen ten or more times. The read terminates 3 residues before the CDR3 end, so the remaining end is supplied by the germline J gene. The V call is TRBV28, the J call TRBJ1-1, with D possibly being TRBD1 (6 bases). V was cut by 2 bases and J by 0 bases, with 10 bases left in between. There are 15 residues in the CDR3. Germline V CDR1 and CDR2: MDHEN, SYDVKM. Partial CDR3 DNA: TGTGCCAGCAGTTTAGAGGGGGAGTTGAACACTGAA. Translated, it gives CASSLEGELNTE. The CDR3, in full, reads CASSLEGELNTEAFF. Complete variable domain (other parts from reference TRBV28 and TRBJ1-1): DVKVTQSSRYLVKRTGEKVFLECVQDMDHENMFWYRQDPGLGLRLIYFSYDVKMKEKGDIPEGYSVSREKKERFSLILESASTNQTSMYLCASSLEGELNTEAFFGQGTRLTVV.

This clone was recorded at least ten times. The CDR3 sequence: CSAATSGYYNEQFF. CDR3 DNA (partial): TGCAGTGCGGCTACTAGCGGATACTACAATGAG. J is TRBJ2-1 and V is TRBV20-1, with 8 nucleotides matching TRBD2. Read sequence stops 3 residues before the CDR3 end, and the germline J gene provides the missing end. CDR3 length equals 14 residues. From germline, CDR1 is DFQATT and CDR2 SNEGSKA (reference sequence). After removal of 6 bases from V and 3 bases from J, the junction contained 7 bases not matched to a gene.

This clone was counted ten times or more. Sequencing ends 3 residues short of the CDR3 end; the germline J gene provides the rest. This chain connects TRBV20-1 to TRBJ2-3; D is possibly TRBD1 (7 bases). Trimming cost V 4 bases and J 4 bases, with 15 bases left between them. This CDR3 comprises 14 residues. Germline lookup yields CDR1 DFQATT and CDR2 SNEGSKA (reference sequence). Here the CDR3 reads CSAIQGGRSDTQYF. The CDR3 DNA, read in part, is TGCAGTGCTATCCAGGGGGGTAGATCAGATACG.

This clone was observed at least ten times. The missing CDR3 end, 3 residues past where the read stops, is filled in from the germline J gene. The chain uses TRBV20-1 and TRBJ2-1; 11 bases line up with TRBD2. The germline V gene has CDR1 DFQATT and CDR2 SNEGSKA (reference sequence). The CDR3 is made up of 15 amino acids. The V segment lost 6 bases and the J segment 0 bases; nucleotides outside the gene matches: 4. The sequenced part of the CDR3 DNA is TGCAGTGCCCCGACTAGCGGGACCTCCTACAATGAG. Its translation: CSAPTSGTSYNE. The entire CDR3 is CSAPTSGTSYNEQFF.

This clone was seen repeatedly, ten times or more. The CDR3 end falls 3 residues outside the read, so it is completed with the germline J gene. This sequence joins TRBV5-1 and TRBJ1-5, with D unresolved. Germline CDR1 SGHRS, CDR2 YFSETQ. CDR3 length: 13 residues. The V and J ends lost 1 base and 6 bases respectively, with 8 bases between them. CDR3 sequence: CASSLTPGQPQHF. The CDR3 DNA, read in part, is TGCGCCAGCAGCTTGACCCCCGGTCAGCCC.

In this sample, this clone turned up many times. The read is 3 residues too short to cover the CDR3 end, so that end is filled in from the germline J gene. The chain is built from TRBV6-4 and TRBJ2-5; D not certain. Germline CDR1 reads MRHNA; CDR2 reads SNTAGT. Trimming took 8 bases from V and 5 from J, leaving 21 bases between them. The CDR3 is 15 amino acids. Incomplete CDR3 DNA: TGTGCCAGCTTGACGGCGGAGTTGGTTAAGGAGACC. It encodes CASLTAELVKET. The whole CDR3 sequence is CASLTAELVKETQYF.

This clone was counted at least ten times. The sequence runs out 3 residues before the end of the CDR3; the remainder is reconstructed from the germline J gene. V and J are TRBV18 and TRBJ1-1; 8 nucleotides align to TRBD1. With V trimmed by 7 bases and J by 5 bases, 9 bases remained unmatched. This CDR3 region has 14 residues. Germline lookup yields CDR1 KGHSH and CDR2 LQKENI. Partial CDR3 DNA: TGTGCCAGCTTGACAACAGGGGGAGGAACTGAA. Protein product: CASLTTGGGTE. The entire CDR3 protein is CASLTTGGGTEAFF.

This clone was recorded at least ten times. The missing CDR3 end, 3 residues past where the read stops, is filled in from the germline J gene. This chain joins TRBV7-9 and TRBJ1-4; D is unclear. The CDR3 is 11 residues long. Trimming cost V 4 bases and J 6 bases, with 3 bases left between them. From germline, CDR1 is SEHNR and CDR2 FQNEAQ (reference sequence). The CDR3 loop reads CASSSYEKLFF. The covered CDR3 bases are TGTGCCAGCAGCTCATATGAAAAA. The full variable domain, with the rest looked up from reference TRBV7-9 and TRBJ1-4, is DTGVSQNPRHKITKRGQNVTFRCDPISEHNRLYWYRQTLGQGPEFLTYFQNEAQLEKSRLLSDRFSAERPKGSFSTLEIQRTEQGDSAMYLCASSSYEKLFFGSGTQLSVL.

This clone showed up many times. The read gets to within 3 residues of the CDR3 end, and the germline J gene fills in the rest. V and J are TRBV5-5 and TRBJ1-4, with D perhaps matching TRBD1 (5 bases). Germline assignment: CDR1 SGHKS and CDR2 YYEKEE (reference sequence). Trimming stripped 6 bases from V and 4 bases from J, with 13 bases between. The CDR3 length is 14 residues. The DNA read from the CDR3 is TGTGCCAGCACCCCACAGGAGTTTAATGAAAAA. This sequence encodes CASTPQEFNEK. The CDR3, in full, reads CASTPQEFNEKLFF.

This clone appeared many times. The CDR3 goes on 3 residues after the read ends, and that part is filled in from the germline J gene. The chain couples TRBV6-2 or TRBV6-3 to TRBJ1-1; D is possibly TRBD1 (6 bases). V dropped 6 bases and J dropped 3 bases, with 14 bases sitting between them. Germline V gene data show CDR1 as MNHEY and CDR2 as SVGEGT. The CDR3 has 14 residues. CDR3 DNA, as far as it was read: TGTGCCAGCAGCACAGGGTATGGGGACACTGAA. Amino acid sequence: CASSTGYGDTE. The whole CDR3 region reads CASSTGYGDTEAFF.

This clone was counted ten times or more. The read ends 3 residues shy of where the CDR3 ends; the end is completed using the germline J gene. The gene calls are TRBV20-1 and TRBJ2-3, with D possibly called TRBD1 or TRBD2 (6 bases each). The germline V gene has CDR1 DFQATT and CDR2 SNEGSKA (reference sequence). Trimming cost V 8 bases and J 4 bases, with 16 bases left between them. CDR3 length equals 13 residues. This CDR3 is CSFRGTPSDTQYF. The sequenced part of the CDR3 DNA is TGCAGTTTTCGCGGGACACCTTCAGATACG.

In this sample, this clone turned up many times. Coverage ceases 3 residues before the CDR3 finishes, and the germline J gene fills in the end. The chain has TRBV2 and TRBJ1-1; a possible D gene is TRBD1 (5 bases). Germline V CDR1 and CDR2: SNHLY, FYNNEI. The CDR3 extends over 15 amino acids. The CDR3 sequence: CASSPSGTKRGEAFF. CDR3 DNA, as far as it was read: TGTGCCAGCAGCCCCTCGGGCACCAAAAGGGGAGAA.